Listed below are T cell receptor beta chains from one sample, sequenced in a study of blood T cell repertoires in COVID-19. Assay: immunoSEQ multiplex PCR; the TCRdb copy retains only in-frame clones and omits some. The repertoire includes roughly 50,000 clones, approximately 89% of them detected once, and approximately 15% sits in the top ten. The source material was peripheral blood. The receptors were sampled from a woman between 55 and 75 years old with active COVID-19. CDR3s leave out the opening cysteine and the closing phenylalanine or tryptophan. The size of a clone is reported for some rows only, either as once, few or many, or as a class for expanded clones.

V	J	size	length	CDR3
TRBV18	TRBJ2-1	-	13	ASSRDRGSYNEQF
TRBV3-1/TRBV3-2	TRBJ1-1	-	11	ASSTQRFTEAF
TRBV7-3	TRBJ2-1	-	16	ASSLRDGTSGGYNEQF
TRBV19	TRBJ2-2	-	14	ASSQRQIILTGELF
TRBV3-1/TRBV3-2	TRBJ2-7	-	13	ASSQQTGGWHEQY
TRBV6-4	TRBJ2-7	once	13	ASSAGTGPSYEQY
TRBV24-1	TRBJ1-5	-	16	ATSARTGGTYSNQPQH
TRBV5-5	TRBJ2-7	few	9	ASSSSWEQY
TRBV12-3/TRBV12-4	TRBJ2-5	-	11	ASSTYGWETQY
TRBV5-4	TRBJ1-1	-	9	ASSLMSEAF
TRBV7-2	TRBJ2-1	-	10	ASSLIDNEQF
TRBV7-9	TRBJ2-2	-	15	ASSLKGQGTSTGELF
TRBV5-1	TRBJ1-5	-	13	ASSLAGYSNQPQH
TRBV18	TRBJ2-5	once	13	ASSPSQGAQETQY
TRBV7-6	TRBJ1-2	few	14	ASSLGGQGANYGYT
TRBV11-3	TRBJ2-7	-	13	ASSRSASGIYEQY
TRBV3-1/TRBV3-2	TRBJ1-2	-	11	ASSPDKSPGYT
TRBV19	TRBJ1-1	-	14	ASSVQGAQPGTEAF
TRBV4-3	TRBJ1-1	-	11	ASSQDRGTEAF
TRBV19	TRBJ2-5	-	12	ASSTTGLQETQY
TRBV2	TRBJ2-7	-	10	ASSKFTGLDD
TRBV6-5	TRBJ2-7	-	10	ASSSQGGEQY
TRBV4-2	TRBJ2-3	-	16	ASSQDMVLAGRTDTQY
TRBV5-1	TRBJ2-5	-	14	ASSSDRRIGGETQY
TRBV19	TRBJ1-5	-	13	ASSIEQGRGQPQH
TRBV2	TRBJ1-2	-	13	ASSVWQTTVGGYT
TRBV24-1	TRBJ2-3	few	12	ATSETGGTDTQY
TRBV2	TRBJ1-6	-	15	ASSLEGFSSYNSPLH
TRBV10-3	TRBJ2-2	-	13	AISPGGLNTGELF
TRBV5-1	TRBJ1-1	-	12	ASRKDRGVSGAF
TRBV6-5	TRBJ2-5	once	12	ASSRDFGRKTQY
TRBV3-1/TRBV3-2	TRBJ1-1	once	13	ASSVPQGPSTEAF
TRBV6-2/TRBV6-3	TRBJ2-7	-	13	ASSSPRVSSYEQY
TRBV6-4	TRBJ2-1	once	13	ASSSLAGGYNEQF
TRBV6-6	TRBJ1-6	-	13	ASSYAPTASSPLH
TRBV2	TRBJ1-5	-	15	ASRATGQGDSNQPQH
TRBV9	TRBJ1-6	-	13	ASSVVDGSGSPLH
TRBV30	TRBJ1-6	-	13	AWRLPGQGSSPLH
TRBV19	TRBJ1-1	-	11	ASRQQGTAEAF
TRBV6-1	TRBJ1-2	-	13	ASSEDRGRGYGYT
TRBV7-9	TRBJ1-1	-	11	ASSLYPETEAF
TRBV3-1/TRBV3-2	TRBJ2-3	-	12	ASSQSYSSDTQY
TRBV14	TRBJ1-2	-	11	ASSPGIPYGYT
TRBV3-1/TRBV3-2	TRBJ2-5	-	13	ASSPLEAGVETQY
TRBV5-8	TRBJ2-1	-	13	ASSITSAGYNEQF
TRBV2	TRBJ1-1	few	11	ASRGQGWSEAF
TRBV19	TRBJ1-1	-	12	ASSLQGASTEAF
TRBV7-2	TRBJ1-1	-	13	ASSPFDRANTEAF
TRBV30	TRBJ1-4	-	11	AWSRQSNEKLF
TRBV7-6	TRBJ2-1	-	14	ASRGGFEAGYNEQF
TRBV19	TRBJ1-5	few	10	AIGDRGLAQH
TRBV5-8	TRBJ1-3	-	13	ATREEAHSGNTIY
TRBV24-1	TRBJ1-1	-	9	AAGTVTEAF
TRBV2	TRBJ2-7	-	13	ASSENTGRTYEQY
TRBV5-1	TRBJ1-1	-	11	ASWGGGNTEAF
TRBV2	TRBJ1-4	-	13	ASSLTGTGNEKLF
TRBV6-5	TRBJ2-2	-	12	ASKIAGGAGELF
TRBV2	TRBJ1-1	-	12	ASSSSPEATEAF
TRBV19	TRBJ2-7	-	12	ASSGLGVSYEQY